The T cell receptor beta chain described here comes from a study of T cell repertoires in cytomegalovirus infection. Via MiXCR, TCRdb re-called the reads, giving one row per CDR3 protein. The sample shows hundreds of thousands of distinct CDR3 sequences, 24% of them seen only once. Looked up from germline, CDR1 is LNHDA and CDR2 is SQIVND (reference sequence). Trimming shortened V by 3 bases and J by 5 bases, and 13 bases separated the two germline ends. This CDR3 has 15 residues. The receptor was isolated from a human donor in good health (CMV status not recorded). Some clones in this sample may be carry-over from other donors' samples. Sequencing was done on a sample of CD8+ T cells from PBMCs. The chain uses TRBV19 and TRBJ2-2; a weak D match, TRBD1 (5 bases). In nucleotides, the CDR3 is TGTGCCAGTAGTATCGGGCAGGGTATAACCGGGGAGCTGTTTTTT. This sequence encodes CASSIGQGITGELFF.